Described below is a single T cell receptor (beta chain) sequence and its context. This record belongs to a study of OX40 agonist ivuxolimab in advanced cancers. Study information: Six ivuxolimab dose levels, 0.01 to 10 mg/kg, were given intravenously every 2 weeks. Age averaged around 60 years (range roughly 23 to 80), and 82.7% were male. Partial responses were observed in three patients, of whom one had hepatocellular carcinoma and two had cutaneous melanoma.

Sampled blood was obtained at baseline, cycle 4 day 1, and cycle 7 day 1. After removal of 0 bases from V and 1 base from J, the junction contained 9 bases not matched to a gene. Germline V gene lookup returns CDR1 SGHDN and CDR2 FVKESK. This CDR3 is built from 19 residues. Here immunoSEQ multiplex PCR was the method, and the copy in TCRdb shows in-frame clones only, minus some. The sample holds 70,000 or so clones, roughly 86% seen once. This receptor was obtained from an adult with an advanced solid tumor such as melanoma, head and neck, liver or kidney cancer. This rearrangement joins TRBV14 to TRBJ2-1; 10 bases fit TRBD2. This sample comprised CD4+ or CD8+ T cells sorted from blood, obtained in a trial of the OX40 agonist ivuxolimab. For the CDR3, the DNA is TGTGCCAGCAGCCAAGATAGGGCTAGCGGGAGACGATCCTACAATGAGCAGTTCTTC. It translates to CASSQDRASGRRSYNEQFF.